The 26 T cell receptor beta chains presented below share a single source sample, sequenced in a study of blood T cell repertoires in COVID-19. Repertoires were generated with immunoSEQ multiplex PCR, while TCRdb's copy carries only in-frame clones and drops some. The profile shows 300,000 to 450,000 clones, roughly 86% of them singletons. The specimen was peripheral blood. Source of these receptors: a human donor in a cohort sampled during active COVID-19.

Only one count was recorded for this clone. The V call is TRBV4-1, the J call TRBJ1-2; 9 positions match TRBD1. V lost 2 bases and J lost 7; bases outside the gene matches: 14. This CDR3 has 17 residues. The germline gives CDR1 MGHRA, CDR2 YSYEKL. In nucleotides, the CDR3 is TGCGCCAGCAGCCAACGGGGCACCGGGACAGGGTCATCTGGCTACACCTTC. The encoded protein is CASSQRGTGTGSSGYTF.

This chain links TRBV10-3 with TRBJ2-2, with 9 bases aligning to TRBD1. Germline V CDR1 and CDR2: ENHRY, SYGVKD. The CDR3 totals 16 residues. V shed 6 bases, J shed 1 base, and the junction held 6 bases outside the gene matches. The CDR3 reads CAIRPSTGGNTGELFF. The CDR3 coding sequence is TGTGCCATCAGACCCTCGACAGGGGGGAACACCGGGGAGCTGTTTTTT.

The chain combines TRBV5-6 with TRBJ2-1, with 8 bases lining up with TRBD2. The length of the CDR3 is 15 residues. V dropped 4 bases and J dropped 1; count of bases not matched to a gene: 4. The germline V gene has CDR1 SGHDT and CDR2 YYEEEE. CDR3 loop: CASSPREGSYNEQFF. CDR3 in DNA: TGTGCCAGCAGCCCCCGGGAGGGGTCCTACAATGAGCAGTTCTTC.

Only a few counts were recorded for this clone. The rearrangement links TRBV12-3 or TRBV12-4 to TRBJ1-5; no clear D. The CDR3 is made up of 12 amino acids. V lost 6 bases and J lost 3, with 6 bases in between. The CDR3 region is CASSVINQPQHF. The DNA for the CDR3 is TGTGCCAGCAGCGTTATCAATCAGCCCCAGCATTTT.

The chain is built from TRBV23-1 and TRBJ1-5; TRBD1 aligns across 11 bases. TRBV23-1 is placed among ORFs of uncertain function. V shed 9 bases, J shed 2 bases, and the junction held 6 bases outside the gene matches. CDR3 length: 15 residues. The CDR3 DNA follows: TGCGCCAGATGGGGGACAGGGGGGGGCAATCAGCCCCAGCATTTT. Protein product: CARWGTGGGNQPQHF.

V and J are TRBV25-1 and TRBJ1-1, with D unclear. Germline values: CDR1 MGHDK, CDR2 SYGVNS. Trimming removed 3 bases from V and 5 bases from J, with 19 bases in between. The CDR3 is 16 amino acids. The CDR3 is CASSEPPLPGGTEAFF. For the CDR3, the DNA is TGTGCCAGCAGTGAGCCCCCACTCCCAGGTGGGACTGAAGCTTTCTTT.

The rearrangement links TRBV3-1 (or the pseudogene TRBV3-2) to TRBJ2-2, with 14 bases fitting TRBD2. Trimming took 4 bases from V and 5 from J; bases not matched to a gene: 6. This CDR3 spans 17 amino acids. CDR1 and CDR2 (germline): LGHDT, YNNKEL (reference sequence). CDR3 residues: CASSRTSGGHRTGELFF. The CDR3 coding sequence is TGTGCCAGCAGCCGGACTAGCGGGGGGCATAGAACCGGGGAGCTGTTTTTT.

This CDR3 reads CASSLGLAGGAGELFF. The CDR3 nucleotides are TGCGCCAGCAGCTTAGGCCTAGCGGGAGGTGCCGGGGAGCTGTTTTTT. The rearrangement uses TRBV5-1 and TRBJ2-2; 11 bases are shared with TRBD2. The CDR3 has 16 amino acids. CDR1 SGHRS and CDR2 YFSETQ come from the germline V gene. V lost 2 bases and J lost 6; bases outside the gene matches: 6.

This clone showed up just once. The V gene is TRBV9, the J gene TRBJ1-1, with D perhaps matching TRBD1 (5 bases). The germline CDR1 and CDR2 sequences are SGDLS and YYNGEE. The V gene lost 4 bases and the J gene lost 4 bases, with 17 bases spanning the gap. CDR3 length equals 15 residues. The CDR3 nucleotides read TGTGCCAGCAGCCCTATAGACAGCTCCCCCACTGAAGCTTTCTTT. This encodes CASSPIDSSPTEAFF.

The rearrangement joins TRBV5-4 to TRBJ2-5, with 8 nucleotides matching TRBD2. The germline V gene has CDR1 SGHNT and CDR2 YYREEE (reference sequence). The CDR3 covers 19 residues. Trimming took 3 bases from V and 5 from J; bases not matched to a gene: 21. CDR3 nucleotide sequence: TGTGCCAGCAGCTCGCCGAACCCCCTAGGAGCGGGAGAGGGTGAGACCCAGTACTTC. Protein sequence: CASSSPNPLGAGEGETQYF.

This clone was seen a single time. The chain employs TRBV5-1 and TRBJ2-7, with D maybe TRBD1 (7 bases). V lost 0 bases, J lost 6 bases, and 16 bases lay in between. Per germline, CDR1 SGHRS and CDR2 YFSETQ. The length of the CDR3 is 15 residues. DNA of the CDR3: TGCGCCAGCAGCTTGGCCACCCTCCAGGGGGGCGAGCAGTACTTC. Amino acids: CASSLATLQGGEQYF.

The CDR3 spells CAIRGGIANYGYTF. The CDR3 region has the DNA TGTGCCATCAGGGGAGGGATCGCTAACTATGGCTACACCTTC. The chain carries TRBV10-3 and TRBJ1-2; no firm D call. This CDR3 comprises 14 residues. CDR1 is ENHRY, CDR2 SYGVKD, per germline. V was shortened by 6 bases and J by 0 bases, with 11 bases between the two germline ends.

The chain employs TRBV2 and TRBJ1-5; D remains ambiguous. The germline gives CDR1 SNHLY, CDR2 FYNNEI. The CDR3 totals 17 residues. V lost 3 bases, J lost 3 bases, and 18 bases lay in between. The CDR3 coding sequence is TGTGCCAGCAGTGATTTCCGAGGCGCAGTGAACAATCAGCCCCAGCATTTT. Amino acids: CASSDFRGAVNNQPQHF.

This sequence joins TRBV11-3 and TRBJ2-4, with 13 bases identical to TRBD2. Per germline, CDR1 SGHNT and CDR2 YENEEA. V was pared by 1 base and J by 7 bases, with 7 bases of the junction left unmatched. This CDR3 is built from 17 residues. CDR3 sequence: CASSLVGTSGKRNIQYF. CDR3 coding DNA: TGTGCCAGCAGCTTAGTCGGGACTAGCGGGAAACGGAACATTCAGTACTTC.

J is TRBJ2-3 and V is TRBV27; 9 bases are a match to TRBD2. J gave up 2 bases and V 7 bases, and 7 bases lay outside the gene matches. Germline V gene data show CDR1 as MNHEY and CDR2 as SMNVEV (reference sequence). The CDR3 totals 15 residues. The CDR3 protein is CASNLAGSFTDTQYF. The CDR3 bases are TGTGCCAGCAACCTAGCGGGATCTTTCACAGATACGCAGTATTTT.

The chain has TRBV11-1 and TRBJ1-6; 11 bases line up with TRBD1. This CDR3 is 16 amino acids long. The V gene's germline CDR1 is SGHAT and CDR2 FQDESV (reference sequence). The V segment lost 3 bases and the J segment 7 bases; nucleotides outside the gene matches: 5. The CDR3 spells CASSFPGTGGNSPLHF. In nucleotides, the CDR3 is TGTGCCAGCAGCTTCCCCGGGACAGGGGGGAATTCACCCCTCCACTTT.

The rearrangement joins TRBV4-1 to TRBJ1-2; D possibly corresponds to TRBD1 (5 bases). The CDR3 runs to 16 residues. The germline V gene encodes CDR1 MGHRA and CDR2 YSYEKL. The V end lost 3 bases, the J end lost 4 bases, and 18 bases lay between the germline ends. The CDR3 DNA follows: TGCGCCAGCAGCCAGCCCAATTCTCAGGGCGGCTATGGCTACACCTTC. It specifies CASSQPNSQGGYGYTF.

This clone was seen a handful of times. The chain couples TRBV6-2 or TRBV6-3 to TRBJ1-1; 7 bases are a match to TRBD1. The CDR3 totals 14 residues. The V and J ends lost 2 bases and 5 bases, in that order; junction bases with no gene match: 5. The germline gives CDR1 MNHEY, CDR2 SVGEGT. Written as DNA, the CDR3 is TGTGCCAGCAGTTACAGGGGGCCGAGTACTGAAGCTTTCTTT. This encodes CASSYRGPSTEAFF.

This clone has a single count. The sample has other DNA sequences that encode this CDR3 too. The gene calls are TRBV5-1 and TRBJ2-5; D is unclear. V was trimmed by 0 bases and J by 4 bases, leaving 4 bases between them. The length of the CDR3 is 12 residues. Looked up from germline, CDR1 is SGHRS and CDR2 is YFSETQ. The CDR3 spells CASSLALETQYF. Written as DNA, the CDR3 is TGCGCCAGCAGCTTGGCCTTAGAGACCCAGTACTTC.

V is TRBV25-1 and J is TRBJ2-1; TRBD2 matches at 9 bases. V dropped 3 bases and J dropped 7; count of bases not matched to a gene: 10. Germline loops: CDR1 MGHDK, CDR2 SYGVNS. This CDR3 spans 16 amino acids. CDR3 DNA: TGTGCCAGCAGTGATATCGCGGGGGGGCAGAGGAATGAGCAGTTCTTC. Residues: CASSDIAGGQRNEQFF.

The chain recombines TRBV11-2 with TRBJ1-1; a possible D gene is TRBD1 (6 bases). There are 15 residues in the CDR3. V was cut by 7 bases and J by 5 bases, with 20 bases left in between. CDR1 and CDR2 from the germline V gene are SGHAT and FQNNGV. The CDR3 sequence is CASTQPGTLTTEAFF. The CDR3 nucleotides are TGTGCCAGCACCCAACCCGGGACATTAACGACTGAAGCTTTCTTT.

The V and J genes are TRBV2 and TRBJ2-1; a weak D match, TRBD1 (7 bases). CDR1 and CDR2 (germline): SNHLY, FYNNEI. V gave up 8 bases and J gave up 3 bases, with 17 bases separating them. The CDR3 has 15 amino acids. The CDR3 reads CASSLDRRGYNEQFF. CDR3 DNA: TGTGCCAGCTCCCTGGACAGGCGGGGCTACAATGAGCAGTTCTTC.

The V gene is TRBV30, the J gene TRBJ2-1; a possible D gene is TRBD2 (5 bases). V shed 2 bases and J shed 10 bases, with 9 bases lying between them. The length of the CDR3 is 11 residues. The V gene's germline CDR1 is GTSNPN and CDR2 SVGIG (reference sequence). The CDR3 DNA is TGTGCCTGGAGTATGGGCGGGGAGCAGTTCTTC. It translates to CAWSMGGEQFF.

This chain joins TRBV19 and TRBJ2-3; 7 bases fit TRBD1. Germline assignment: CDR1 LNHDA and CDR2 SQIVND (reference sequence). This CDR3 contains 15 residues. With 5 bases clipped from V and 0 bases from J, the junction kept 5 bases outside the gene matches. The DNA for the CDR3 is TGTGCCAGTAGTTTTATGACAGGGAGCACAGATACGCAGTATTTT. This codes for CASSFMTGSTDTQYF.

The chain couples TRBV5-1 to TRBJ1-4; D unresolved. The CDR3 totals 15 residues. Between the trimmed V and J ends, which lost 0 bases and 4 bases, there was a span of 10 bases. The germline V gene has CDR1 SGHRS and CDR2 YFSETQ. CDR3 DNA sequence: TGCGCCAGCAGCTTGGCCGGCGGTGATAATGAAAAACTGTTTTTT. This codes for CASSLAGGDNEKLFF.

The V and J genes are TRBV30 and TRBJ2-1, with D perhaps matching TRBD1 (6 bases). Germline V lookup: CDR1 GTSNPN, CDR2 SVGIG (reference sequence). There are 13 residues in the CDR3. Trimming removed 0 bases from V and 9 bases from J, with 12 bases in between. CDR3 protein: CAWSVLRGGEQFF. The CDR3 coding sequence is TGTGCCTGGAGTGTACTCAGGGGCGGTGAGCAGTTCTTC.